This TCR beta chain is drawn from a study of response to subunit inactivated influenza vaccine. Study-level findings and limits: Researchers suggested that each seasonal influenza vaccination recruits few new T cells.

TCRdb independently ran MiXCR on the RT-PCR reads; one entry per CDR3 protein. The sample yields about 700,000 distinct CDR3 sequences, more than 11% seen once. This clonotype was observed a handful of times. Its antigen is undetermined. The CDR3 totals 14 residues. V lost 5 bases to trimming and J lost 7 bases; unmatched junction nucleotides: 11. CDR1 and CDR2 (germline): SGHRS, YFSETQ. The chain employs TRBV5-1 and TRBJ2-7; 8 bases fit TRBD1. This TCR was recovered from a man aged 50-60 years who received an inactivated influenza vaccine. Sequenced here: PBMCs from blood, sampled 14 to 15 days before vaccination. The CDR3 reads CASSHGQGPDEQYF. Here the CDR3 DNA reads TGCGCCAGCAGTCACGGACAGGGCCCGGATGAGCAGTACTTC.